The source of this T cell receptor beta chain is a study of blood T cell repertoires in COVID-19. Study-level information: The United States, Italy and Spain were the sources of the acute and convalescent COVID-19 samples. The cDNA or gDNA used as material had been derived from T cells, B-cell-depleted T cells, or PBMCs.

Source study methods: The assay estimated nucleated cells by amplifying reference gene primers. The table came from immunoSEQ multiplex PCR; TCRdb's copy has only in-frame clones and leaves some out. Clone size and the V and J calls come from that table; the DNA yielded D and trimming. Of about 230,000 clones detected, approximately 83% appear once; the ten largest clones hold roughly 7.4%. This TCR came from a woman in her 50s with acute or convalescent COVID-19. The sample comprised peripheral blood.

The DNA for the CDR3 is TGTGCCAGCAGTTCACAGGGAAGGGGGAGCAACACTGAAGCTTTCTTT. This gives the protein CASSSQGRGSNTEAFF. V and J are TRBV28 and TRBJ1-1; D may be TRBD1 (6 bases). Trimming took off 4 bases at V and 2 bases at J, with 17 bases between the two ends. CDR1 is MDHEN and CDR2 is SYDVKM in the germline V gene. This CDR3 is 16 amino acids long.